Each of the 24 T cell receptor beta chains below was sequenced from the same sample in a study of cytomegalovirus exposure and HLA in healthy donors. 60 Vbeta and 13 Jbeta primers were used in PCR. Sequencing used immunoSEQ multiplex PCR; TCRdb keeps in-frame clones, though not all of them. The sample consists of approximately 260,000 clones, 84% of them appearing once. The sequenced sample was PBMCs. The receptors originated from a middle-aged woman in good health and CMV-seropositive.

V usage is TRBV10-1 and J usage is TRBJ2-7; 9 bases line up with TRBD2. The CDR3 spans 15 residues. Germline V gene sequence: CDR1 WNHNN, CDR2 SYGVQD (reference sequence). Trimming took 0 bases from V and 2 from J; bases not matched to a gene: 2. The CDR3 coding sequence is TGCGCCAGCAGTGAGTCGGGACTAGCCCCCTACGAGCAGTACTTC. It codes for CASSESGLAPYEQYF.

V is TRBV27 and J is TRBJ1-2, with a tentative D call TRBD1 (6 bases). CDR1 and CDR2 from the germline V gene are MNHEY and SMNVEV (reference sequence). The V end was cut by 3 bases, the J end by 7 bases, with 9 bases between. The CDR3 contains 12 residues. CDR3 amino acids: CASSLQGSGYTF. The CDR3, as DNA: TGTGCCAGCAGTTTGCAGGGGAGTGGCTACACCTTC.

This sequence joins TRBV2 and TRBJ1-5; D is unresolved. This CDR3 has 15 residues. The germline V and J ends were trimmed by 3 bases and 6 bases, with 15 bases remaining between them. Germline CDR1 reads SNHLY; CDR2 reads FYNNEI. This CDR3 is CASSELESVGQPQHF. CDR3 DNA: TGTGCCAGCAGTGAGTTAGAAAGCGTTGGTCAGCCCCAGCATTTT.

The rearrangement links TRBV2 to TRBJ1-3; tentative D call: TRBD1 (5 bases). CDR1 SNHLY and CDR2 FYNNEI come from the germline V gene. The CDR3 is made up of 16 amino acids. V gave up 2 bases and J gave up 0 bases, with 11 bases separating them. This CDR3 is CASSEQGISSGNTIYF. As DNA, the CDR3 is TGTGCCAGCAGTGAACAGGGAATCAGCTCTGGAAACACCATATATTTT.

The rearrangement uses TRBV6-1 and TRBJ1-2; no definite D call. This CDR3 is 13 amino acids long. The germline V gene encodes CDR1 MNHNS and CDR2 SASEGT. V shed 0 bases and J shed 5 bases, with 7 bases lying between them. The CDR3 loop is CASSEAAEYGYTF. CDR3 in DNA: TGTGCCAGCAGTGAAGCGGCCGAATATGGCTACACCTTC.

CDR3 loop: CASSQDRGDTQYF. Written as DNA, the CDR3 is TGTGCCAGCAGCCAAGATCGGGGAGATACGCAGTATTTT. The chain recombines TRBV4-2 with TRBJ2-3; D perhaps matches TRBD2 (5 bases). The germline V gene encodes CDR1 LGHNA and CDR2 YNFKEQ. V was trimmed by 0 bases and J by 5 bases, leaving 6 bases between them. The CDR3 runs 13 residues.

This clone was found a few times. The junction and the germline gene differ at one end; a read error may be behind it. The rearrangement uses TRBV11-2 and TRBJ2-3; perhaps TRBD2 as D (6 bases). Germline V gene lookup returns CDR1 SGHAT and CDR2 FQNNGV. The CDR3 totals 11 residues. CDR3 DNA sequence: TGTGCCAGCAGCTTAGGGGCCAGGGAGGATTTT. Translation gives CASSLGAREDF.

V usage is TRBV6-1 and J usage is TRBJ1-5, with D unclear. The length of the CDR3 is 13 residues. Germline CDR1 is MNHNS and CDR2 is SASEGT. V lost 4 bases and J 4 bases, leaving 8 bases between the germline ends. CDR3 DNA sequence: TGTGCCAGCAGTGGAGAAGAAAATCAGCCCCAGCATTTT. Translated: CASSGEENQPQHF.

The genes are TRBV5-1 and TRBJ1-1, with D perhaps TRBD1 (6 bases). CDR3 length equals 14 residues. The germline CDR1 and CDR2 sequences are SGHRS and YFSETQ. V was trimmed by 4 bases and J by 3 bases, leaving 13 bases between them. The CDR3 DNA is TGCGCCAGCAGCCCCCGGACAGAGGACACTGAAGCTTTCTTT. It is translated as CASSPRTEDTEAFF.

Regarding this clone: One junction end disagrees with the germline gene, perhaps due to a read error. The chain has TRBV7-3 and TRBJ2-1, with D possibly TRBD2 on 6 matching bases. This CDR3 spans 15 amino acids. The germline V gene encodes CDR1 SGHTA and CDR2 FQGTGA. This CDR3 reads CASSLTWTKNNEQFF. Written as DNA, the CDR3 is TGTGCCAGCAGCCTAACTTGGACTAAAAACAATGAGCAGTTCTTC.

The V gene is TRBV28, the J gene TRBJ2-5; 7 bases agree with TRBD1. Germline-derived CDR1 and CDR2 are MDHEN and SYDVKM. The CDR3 spans 14 residues. Trimming took 3 bases from V and 2 from J; bases not matched to a gene: 3. The CDR3 sequence is CASSFRQGQETQYF. The CDR3 region has the DNA TGTGCCAGCAGTTTTCGACAGGGTCAAGAGACCCAGTACTTC.

The CDR3 spells CASRIRGGSSYNSPLHF. CDR3 DNA: TGTGCCAGCCGCATTAGGGGGGGCAGCTCCTATAATTCACCCCTCCACTTT. The genes are TRBV28 and TRBJ1-6, with D possibly being TRBD1 (6 bases). The germline CDR1 and CDR2 sequences are MDHEN and SYDVKM. Trimming cost V 8 bases and J 0 bases, with 17 bases left between them. This CDR3 has 17 amino acids. Filled out from reference TRBV28 and TRBJ1-6, the complete variable domain reads DVKVTQSSRYLVKRTGEKVFLECVQDMDHENMFWYRQDPGLGLRLIYFSYDVKMKEKGDIPEGYSVSREKKERFSLILESASTNQTSMYLCASRIRGGSSYNSPLHFGNGTRLTVT.

The rearrangement uses TRBV28 and TRBJ1-1, with 8 bases identical to TRBD1. The junction had 11 bases not matched to a gene; V was cut back by 6 bases and J by 8 bases. Germline lookup yields CDR1 MDHEN and CDR2 SYDVKM. There are 14 residues in the CDR3. The CDR3 DNA reads as TGTGCCAGCAGCTCCACCCGGACAGGGAGGGAAGCTTTCTTT. This gives the protein CASSSTRTGREAFF.

The chain employs TRBV27 and TRBJ2-3; no definite D call. V was pared by 6 bases and J by 0 bases, with 10 bases between. CDR3 length: 14 residues. Germline V gene lookup returns CDR1 MNHEY and CDR2 SMNVEV (reference sequence). This CDR3 reads CASRALPSTDTQYF. The CDR3 region has the DNA TGTGCCAGCAGAGCACTCCCAAGCACAGATACGCAGTATTTT.

The chain has TRBV6-4 and TRBJ2-2; the D is unclear. Germline V lookup: CDR1 MRHNA, CDR2 SNTAGT. Deletions cut 2 bases from V and 0 bases from J, with 16 bases between. The CDR3 totals 18 residues. In DNA, the CDR3 is TGTGCCAGCAGTGACCCCCCCTTGACAAGAGCGAACACCGGGGAGCTGTTTTTT. Translated: CASSDPPLTRANTGELFF.

A single count supports this clone. V is TRBV28 and J is TRBJ1-2; 7 bases agree with TRBD1. The CDR3 has 16 amino acids. Trimming removed 5 bases from V and 4 bases from J; junction bases left unmatched: 13. From germline, CDR1 is MDHEN and CDR2 SYDVKM. The CDR3 loop is CASSLHPTGESYGYTF. Written as DNA, the CDR3 is TGTGCCAGCAGTCTCCACCCAACAGGGGAATCCTATGGCTACACCTTC.

This chain connects TRBV18 to TRBJ2-7, with 7 bases fitting TRBD1. CDR1 is KGHSH and CDR2 is LQKENI in the germline V gene. This CDR3 spans 13 amino acids. V lost 3 bases, J lost 5 bases, and 4 bases stayed unmatched. CDR3: CASSPDRLDEQYF. The CDR3 nucleotides read TGTGCCAGCTCACCGGACAGGCTCGACGAGCAGTACTTC. The whole variable domain, filled in from reference TRBV18 and TRBJ2-7, reads NAGVMQNPRHLVRRRGQEARLRCSPMKGHSHVYWYRQLPEEGLKFMVYLQKENIIDESGMPKERFSAEFPKEGPSILRIQQVVRGDSAAYFCASSPDRLDEQYFGPGTRLTVT.

The CDR3 is CASSQTGGNEQYF. The CDR3 DNA reads TGTGCCAGCTCACAGACGGGAGGTAACGAGCAGTACTTC. The chain has TRBV18 and TRBJ2-7; 7 nucleotides agree with TRBD2. The CDR3 length is 13 residues. Trimming removed 4 bases from V and 5 bases from J; junction bases left unmatched: 5. CDR1 is KGHSH, CDR2 LQKENI, per germline.

The chain couples TRBV5-1 to TRBJ2-1; D is unresolved. Germline CDR1 reads SGHRS; CDR2 reads YFSETQ. This CDR3 has 13 residues. V was trimmed by 2 bases and J by 9 bases, leaving 12 bases between them. The CDR3 nucleotides are TGCGCCAGCAGCTTTGGCGGAGTTGGTGAGCAGTTCTTC. Its translation: CASSFGGVGEQFF.

This clone was seen a few times. This sequence joins TRBV18 and TRBJ2-7; D not certain. V was pared by 1 base and J by 1 base, with 5 bases between. The CDR3 is made up of 13 amino acids. CDR1 KGHSH and CDR2 LQKENI come from the germline V gene. The CDR3 region has the DNA TGTGCCAGCTCACCACAGCCGTCCTACGAGCAGTACTTC. Translation: CASSPQPSYEQYF.

The V gene is TRBV15, the J gene TRBJ1-1; D perhaps matches TRBD1 (6 bases). The CDR3 spans 15 residues. V shed 2 bases and J shed 7 bases, with 17 bases lying between them. Germline V gives CDR1 LNHNV, CDR2 YYDKDF (reference sequence). CDR3 sequence reads: CATSRTLDRRNEAFF. CDR3 sequence (DNA): TGTGCCACCAGCAGAACGCTGGACAGACGTAATGAAGCTTTCTTT.

This chain uses TRBV19 with TRBJ2-3; D possibly corresponds to TRBD1 (6 bases). Per the germline V gene, CDR1 is LNHDA and CDR2 is SQIVND (reference sequence). The CDR3 consists of 12 residues. V was pared by 2 bases and J by 6 bases, with 6 bases between. This chain's CDR3 is CASSIRGDTQYF. The CDR3 DNA follows: TGTGCCAGTAGTATAAGGGGGGATACGCAGTATTTT.

This chain links TRBV29-1 with TRBJ1-2; D is possibly TRBD1 (6 bases). CDR1 is SQVTM, CDR2 ANQGSEA, per germline. Trimming took 1 base from V and 8 from J, leaving 11 bases between them. The CDR3 sequence is 12 residues long. CDR3 DNA: TGCAGCGTTGAAGGTCACAGGGAAGGCTACACCTTC. Protein product: CSVEGHREGYTF.

This chain uses TRBV18 with TRBJ2-5, with TRBD2 matching 7 bases. The CDR3 consists of 14 residues. Germline V CDR1 and CDR2: KGHSH, LQKENI. After removal of 4 bases from V and 2 bases from J, the junction contained 4 bases not matched to a gene. CDR3 amino acids: CASSRRESQETQYF. The CDR3 nucleotides read TGTGCCAGCTCACGGCGGGAGTCTCAAGAGACCCAGTACTTC.